These 8 T cell receptor beta chains originate from one sample sequenced in a study of blood T cell repertoires in COVID-19. Here immunoSEQ multiplex PCR was the method, and the copy in TCRdb shows in-frame clones only, minus some. The repertoire has fewer than 250,000 clones, approximately 87% of them found once; the top ten carry 0.7% to 0.85%. The sample comprised peripheral blood. These receptors all come from a woman between 70 and 85 years old with acute or convalescent COVID-19.

The chain is built from TRBV13 and TRBJ2-7; 7 bases map to TRBD1. CDR1 is PRHDT, CDR2 FYEKMQ, per germline (reference sequence). The CDR3 loop spans 14 amino acids. Trimming took 5 bases from V and 1 from J; bases not matched to a gene: 5. CDR3 sequence: CASSVEGQSYEQYF. CDR3 coding DNA: TGTGCCAGCAGCGTAGAGGGACAGTCCTACGAGCAGTACTTC.

The rearrangement uses TRBV7-2 and TRBJ1-6; D is perhaps TRBD1 (5 bases). Germline-derived CDR1 and CDR2 are SGHTA and FQGNSA. The CDR3 covers 15 residues. The V end lost 4 bases, the J end lost 3 bases, and 10 bases lay between the germline ends. The CDR3 protein is CASSSPGIYNSPLHF. The CDR3 bases are TGTGCCAGCAGCTCCCCAGGGATCTATAATTCACCCCTCCACTTT.

The gene calls are TRBV7-9 and TRBJ1-2, with D tentatively TRBD1 (6 bases). CDR3 length: 13 residues. Germline V CDR1 and CDR2: SEHNR, FQNEAQ (reference sequence). V gave up 6 bases and J gave up 3 bases, with 11 bases separating them. The CDR3 sequence is CASSRPGDYGYTF. The CDR3 coding sequence is TGTGCCAGCAGTCGTCCAGGGGACTATGGCTACACCTTC.

V and J are TRBV5-1 and TRBJ2-3, with 9 bases identical to TRBD1. The CDR3 has 13 amino acids. V dropped 4 bases and J dropped 6; count of bases not matched to a gene: 3. Germline V gives CDR1 SGHRS, CDR2 YFSETQ. The CDR3 DNA is TGCGCCAGCAGCCCGACAGGGGGGGATACGCAGTATTTT. It codes for CASSPTGGDTQYF.

The rearrangement links TRBV5-8 to TRBJ2-2; no clear D gene. The CDR3 has 14 amino acids. V was trimmed by 4 bases and J by 2 bases, leaving 9 bases between them. The germline CDR1 and CDR2 sequences are SGHTS and YDEGEE. CDR3 coding DNA: TGTGCCAGCAGCCCAACAGCAAACACCGGGGAGCTGTTTTTT. Residues: CASSPTANTGELFF.

The chain recombines TRBV5-1 with TRBJ2-2; 10 nucleotides line up with TRBD2. There are 16 residues in the CDR3. The ends lost 4 bases at V and 1 base at J; junction bases unmatched: 4. Germline-derived CDR1 and CDR2 are SGHRS and YFSETQ. CDR3 nucleotides: TGCGCCAGCAGCAGTTTAGCGGGAGGGAACACCGGGGAGCTGTTTTTT. This translates into CASSSLAGGNTGELFF. The full variable domain, in which reference TRBV5-1 and TRBJ2-2 provide the parts outside the CDR3, is KAGVTQTPRYLIKTRGQQVTLSCSPISGHRSVSWYQQTPGQGLQFLFEYFSETQRNKGNFPGRFSGRQFSNSRSEMNVSTLELGDSALYLCASSSLAGGNTGELFFGEGSRLTVL.

This rearrangement joins TRBV6-5 to TRBJ1-2, with a weak D call TRBD1 (5 bases). V lost 6 bases, J lost 8 bases, and 16 bases lay in between. CDR1 and CDR2 from the germline V gene are MNHEY and SVGAGI. There are 13 residues in the CDR3. The CDR3 loop reads CASSGGGRRGYTF. CDR3 nucleotide sequence: TGTGCCAGCAGCGGGGGGGGACGGCGCGGCTACACCTTC.

CDR3 DNA: TGTGCCAGCTCACTGGACAGAAATGAGCAGTTCTTC. This gives the protein CASSLDRNEQFF. The chain carries TRBV18 and TRBJ2-1; maybe TRBD1 (6 bases). There are 12 residues in the CDR3. Germline values: CDR1 KGHSH, CDR2 LQKENI. The V end lost 4 bases, the J end lost 7 bases, and 8 bases lay between the germline ends. Full variable domain (outside the CDR3, taken from reference TRBV18 and TRBJ2-1): NAGVMQNPRHLVRRRGQEARLRCSPMKGHSHVYWYRQLPEEGLKFMVYLQKENIIDESGMPKERFSAEFPKEGPSILRIQQVVRGDSAAYFCASSLDRNEQFFGPGTRLTVL.